The source of this TCR beta chain is a study of blood T cell repertoires in COVID-19. Repertoires were generated with immunoSEQ multiplex PCR, while TCRdb's copy carries only in-frame clones and drops some. The data contain about 91,000 clones, around four fifths of them singletons. The V gene end was trimmed by 6 bases and the J gene end by 7 bases; junction bases not matched to a gene: 11. The CDR3 spans 14 residues. The germline V gene has CDR1 SGHTA and CDR2 FQGNSA. The rearrangement joins TRBV7-2 to TRBJ2-7; 8 nucleotides agree with TRBD1. The source is an elderly woman with acute or convalescent COVID-19. Sequencing used peripheral blood. Here the CDR3 DNA reads TGTGCCAGCAGAACCGGACAGGGAGGTGGAGAGCAGTACTTC. It translates to CASRTGQGGGEQYF.